Each of the 17 T cell receptor beta chains below was sequenced from the same sample in a study of cytomegalovirus exposure and HLA in healthy donors. Primers included in the PCR were 60 Vbeta and 13 Jbeta primers. Produced via immunoSEQ multiplex PCR; TCRdb's table is partial and in-frame only. The sample contains around 200,000 clones, around 89% of which appear only once. Sequenced material: PBMCs. Receptors originate from a woman aged 18-29 years in good health and CMV-seronegative.

The chain is built from TRBV9 and TRBJ2-1, with D hard to call. Trimming cost V 0 bases and J 2 bases, with 9 bases left between them. The CDR3 is 15 residues long. The germline gives CDR1 SGDLS, CDR2 YYNGEE. The CDR3 DNA reads TGTGCCAGCAGCGTAGAAGTCTACCCCTACAATGAGCAGTTCTTC. It encodes CASSVEVYPYNEQFF.

The chain links TRBV19 to TRBJ1-4; the D is unclear. V gave up 3 bases and J gave up 7 bases, with 18 bases separating them. The germline V gene has CDR1 LNHDA and CDR2 SQIVND (reference sequence). The CDR3 sequence is 16 residues long. The CDR3 DNA reads TGTGCCAGTAGTATTATCGGTCTATCGGGAGTTGAAAAACTGTTTTTT. Translating gives CASSIIGLSGVEKLFF.

The V and J genes are TRBV9 and TRBJ1-2; D call uncertain. Per germline, CDR1 SGDLS and CDR2 YYNGEE. This CDR3 comprises 15 residues. The germline V and J ends were trimmed by 4 bases and 7 bases, with 20 bases remaining between them. CDR3 sequence: CASSPSGVGGSGYTF. As DNA, the CDR3 is TGTGCCAGCAGCCCTAGTGGGGTAGGAGGCAGTGGCTACACCTTC.

This clone has a single count. The chain uses TRBV2 and TRBJ2-5; D is perhaps TRBD2 (6 bases). The CDR3 extends over 14 amino acids. Per the germline V gene, CDR1 is SNHLY and CDR2 is FYNNEI. V was shortened by 8 bases and J by 7 bases, with 20 bases between the two germline ends. The CDR3 region is CASSSKAGFGTQYF. As DNA, the CDR3 is TGTGCCAGCTCGAGCAAGGCGGGGTTCGGGACCCAGTACTTC. The full variable domain, with the rest looked up from reference TRBV2 and TRBJ2-5, is EPEVTQTPSHQVTQMGQEVILRCVPISNHLYFYWYRQILGQKVEFLVSFYNNEISEKSEIFDDQFSVERPDGSNFTLKIRSTKLEDSAMYFCASSSKAGFGTQYFGPGTRLLVL.

In the case of this clone: Other DNA sequences in the sample encode the same CDR3. This chain links TRBV4-2 with TRBJ2-7; no definite D call. The germline CDR1 and CDR2 sequences are LGHNA and YNFKEQ. CDR3 length equals 12 residues. Trimming removed 1 base at V and 5 bases at J, with 6 bases between. The CDR3 DNA sequence: TGTGCCAGCAGCCAAGGCAGAAACGAGCAGTACTTC. It translates to CASSQGRNEQYF.

This chain connects TRBV16 to TRBJ2-7; D remains ambiguous. The CDR3 spans 13 residues. Germline CDR1 reads KGHSY; CDR2 reads FQNENV. With 4 bases removed from V and 2 bases from J, the gap between germline ends came to 9 bases. CDR3 sequence (DNA): TGTGCCAGCAGCCTCCGGAGTACCTACGAGCAGTACTTC. Its translation is CASSLRSTYEQYF.

This chain connects TRBV5-1 to TRBJ2-2; 8 positions agree with TRBD2. Trimming cost V 5 bases and J 3 bases; bases outside gene matches: 12. The CDR3 is made up of 17 amino acids. Germline-derived CDR1 and CDR2 are SGHRS and YFSETQ. In DNA form, the CDR3 reads TGCGCCAGCAGTCAGCGGGGGCAACAAGGTTACACCGGGGAGCTGTTTTTT. Protein: CASSQRGQQGYTGELFF.

The chain couples TRBV12-5 to TRBJ2-7; a possible D gene is TRBD1 (7 bases). The germline CDR1 and CDR2 sequences are LGHNT and FRNRAP. This CDR3 has 22 amino acids. The V gene lost 1 base and the J gene lost 4 bases, with 35 bases spanning the gap. The CDR3 region has the DNA TGTGCTAGTGGTTTGGATCCGCTTAAGACCGGGACAGCCAGGAGGGAGGATTACGAGCAGTACTTC. As protein: CASGLDPLKTGTARREDYEQYF.

The genes are TRBV7-2 and TRBJ2-1; no firm D call. Germline V lookup: CDR1 SGHTA, CDR2 FQGNSA. This CDR3 contains 13 residues. The V gene lost 5 bases and the J gene lost 4 bases, with 9 bases spanning the gap. The CDR3 region has the DNA TGTGCCAGCAGCCTGACGGAGTACAATGAGCAGTTCTTC. It codes for CASSLTEYNEQFF.

This chain joins TRBV7-8 and TRBJ1-1; D possibly corresponds to TRBD1 (5 bases). Trimming shortened V by 0 bases and J by 5 bases, and 13 bases separated the two germline ends. CDR3 size: 15 residues. Germline values: CDR1 SGHVS, CDR2 FQNEAQ. CDR3 in DNA: TGTGCCAGCAGCTTAGCAGGTCAGGGAGGGACTGAAGCTTTCTTT. Its protein product is CASSLAGQGGTEAFF.

The J gene is TRBJ1-4, the V gene TRBV9; unclear D gene. The germline V and J ends were trimmed by 4 bases and 7 bases, with 20 bases remaining between them. The CDR3 extends over 16 amino acids. Germline V lookup: CDR1 SGDLS, CDR2 YYNGEE. The CDR3 DNA follows: TGTGCCAGCAGCCCAGACATGCGGACTTCAGCTGAAAAACTGTTTTTT. Translation gives CASSPDMRTSAEKLFF.

This clone was observed a handful of times. The gene calls are TRBV5-4 and TRBJ1-2; TRBD1 aligns across 7 bases. After removal of 4 bases from V and 1 base from J, the junction contained 1 base not matched to a gene. The CDR3 has 13 residues. CDR1 and CDR2 (germline): SGHNT, YYREEE (reference sequence). The CDR3 nucleotides read TGTGCCAGCAGCCGGGACAGTAACTATGGCTACACCTTC. It is translated as CASSRDSNYGYTF.

This chain connects TRBV5-1 to TRBJ2-7; 11 bases match TRBD2. V gave up 2 bases and J gave up 7 bases; unmatched junction bases: 11. The germline CDR1 and CDR2 sequences are SGHRS and YFSETQ. The CDR3 sequence is 16 residues long. Written as DNA, the CDR3 is TGCGCCAGCAGCTTACTCTCCGGGACTAGCGGAATAGAGCAGTACTTC. Protein product: CASSLLSGTSGIEQYF.

V is TRBV10-3 and J is TRBJ2-1; D is possibly TRBD2 (5 bases). Germline V lookup: CDR1 ENHRY, CDR2 SYGVKD. CDR3 size: 13 residues. V lost 10 bases, J lost 6 bases, and 16 bases lay in between. This CDR3 reads CATSGTLRNEQFF. CDR3 coding DNA: TGTGCCACAAGCGGCACCCTACGCAATGAGCAGTTCTTC.

This chain connects TRBV4-2 to TRBJ2-1; 7 nucleotides match TRBD2. Trimming cost V 1 base and J 4 bases; bases outside gene matches: 4. This CDR3 region has 15 residues. The germline gives CDR1 LGHNA, CDR2 YNFKEQ. The CDR3 is CASSQVASGYNEQFF. CDR3 coding DNA: TGTGCCAGCAGCCAAGTGGCTAGCGGATACAATGAGCAGTTCTTC.

The genes are TRBV18 and TRBJ2-5, with no clear D. Per germline, CDR1 KGHSH and CDR2 LQKENI. V was cut by 4 bases and J by 5 bases, with 17 bases left in between. The CDR3 contains 15 residues. CDR3 bases: TGTGCCAGCTCACAACCTCTGTTTGACACGGAGACCCAGTACTTC. This sequence encodes CASSQPLFDTETQYF.

V is TRBV2 and J is TRBJ1-6; D gene unclear. The CDR3 spans 14 residues. Looked up from germline, CDR1 is SNHLY and CDR2 is FYNNEI. V lost 1 base and J lost 13, with 14 bases in between. CDR3 sequence reads: CASSEGSKANPLHF. As DNA, the CDR3 is TGTGCCAGCAGTGAAGGGTCAAAAGCGAATCCCCTCCACTTT.